These 5 T cell receptor beta chains originate from one sample sequenced in a study of identical twins. TCRdb redid the calling of the 5' RACE reads with MiXCR, one entry per CDR3 protein. This sample carries 500,000 or so distinct CDR3 sequences, 12% to 15% of them seen once, and the ten largest clones take about 0.53%. This sample also belongs to another study, concerning yellow fever vaccine responses in identical twins.

The sample taken for sequencing was CD4+ T cells sorted from blood. The receptors derive from a woman in her late teens or twenties in good health.

The rearrangement uses TRBV5-1 and TRBJ2-3; 10 nucleotides agree with TRBD1. Losses at the gene ends were 0 bases for V and 4 bases for J; bases not matched to a gene: 5. The CDR3 contains 16 residues. In germline, CDR1 is SGHRS, CDR2 YFSETQ. The CDR3 region is CASSLEGTGASDTQYF. CDR3 nucleotide sequence: TGCGCCAGCAGCTTGGAAGGGACAGGGGCCTCAGATACGCAGTATTTT.

In its sample, this clonotype was seen many times. The CDR3 is CASSFRTYEQYF. The CDR3 DNA sequence: TGTGCCAGCAGCTTCCGGACCTACGAGCAGTACTTC. The chain couples TRBV7-9 to TRBJ2-7; D ambiguous. Trimming removed 3 bases from V and 2 bases from J, with 5 bases in between. Looked up from germline, CDR1 is SEHNR and CDR2 is FQNEAQ (reference sequence). The CDR3 totals 12 residues.

This clonotype was counted a few times. The chain is built from TRBV7-2 and TRBJ2-7, with a possible D match to TRBD1 (6 bases). The CDR3 sequence is 14 residues long. The V end was cut by 4 bases, the J end by 4 bases, with 14 bases between. CDR1 SGHTA and CDR2 FQGNSA come from the germline V gene. CDR3 protein: CASSYREHQYEQYF. The CDR3 nucleotides read TGTGCCAGCAGCTACAGGGAGCACCAGTACGAGCAGTACTTC.

The chain links TRBV9 to TRBJ2-3; D assignment may be TRBD1 or TRBD2 (5 bases each). Germline CDR1 and CDR2: SGDLS and YYNGEE. V was shortened by 0 bases and J by 9 bases, with 14 bases between the two germline ends. The CDR3 is made up of 14 amino acids. The CDR3 DNA sequence: TGTGCCAGCAGCGTAGCTGAGGGGAAGGGCACGCAGTATTTT. Residues: CASSVAEGKGTQYF.

This chain links TRBV9 with TRBJ2-1; possibly TRBD1 for D (6 bases). Germline values: CDR1 SGDLS, CDR2 YYNGEE. The germline V and J ends were trimmed by 3 bases and 3 bases, with 13 bases remaining between them. The CDR3 consists of 15 residues. CDR3 sequence reads: CASSATGSSYNEQFF. The CDR3 bases are TGTGCCAGCAGCGCGACAGGATCCAGCTACAATGAGCAGTTCTTC.